This TCR beta chain originates from a study of blood T cell repertoires in COVID-19. At the level of the study: Acute-phase and convalescent COVID-19 samples originated in the United States, Italy and Spain.

Participants were aged about 18 to 89 years from 20 to 30 US areas. Recovery meant two consecutive negative NP/OP PCR tests, professional clearance, or resolved symptoms. Germline loops: CDR1 MNHEY, CDR2 SMNVEV (reference sequence). Germline trimming cut 5 bases from V and 6 bases from J; bases unmatched to any gene: 10. The length of the CDR3 is 15 residues. As handled by the study authors: By means of reference gene primer amplification, nucleated cell counts were estimated. The table came from immunoSEQ multiplex PCR; TCRdb's copy has only in-frame clones and leaves some out. The D gene and trimming were derived from the DNA, and the V and J assignments and clone size from that table. The sample yields about 240,000 clones, roughly 91% seen once.

This receptor was obtained from a woman under 40 who had recovered from COVID-19. The sequencing input was PBMCs or T cells enriched from blood (not recorded which). The rearrangement uses TRBV27 and TRBJ1-1; TRBD1 aligns across 9 bases. The CDR3 protein is CASSAKGQGMPEAFF. For the CDR3, the DNA is TGTGCCAGCAGTGCTAAGGGACAGGGCATGCCTGAAGCTTTCTTT.